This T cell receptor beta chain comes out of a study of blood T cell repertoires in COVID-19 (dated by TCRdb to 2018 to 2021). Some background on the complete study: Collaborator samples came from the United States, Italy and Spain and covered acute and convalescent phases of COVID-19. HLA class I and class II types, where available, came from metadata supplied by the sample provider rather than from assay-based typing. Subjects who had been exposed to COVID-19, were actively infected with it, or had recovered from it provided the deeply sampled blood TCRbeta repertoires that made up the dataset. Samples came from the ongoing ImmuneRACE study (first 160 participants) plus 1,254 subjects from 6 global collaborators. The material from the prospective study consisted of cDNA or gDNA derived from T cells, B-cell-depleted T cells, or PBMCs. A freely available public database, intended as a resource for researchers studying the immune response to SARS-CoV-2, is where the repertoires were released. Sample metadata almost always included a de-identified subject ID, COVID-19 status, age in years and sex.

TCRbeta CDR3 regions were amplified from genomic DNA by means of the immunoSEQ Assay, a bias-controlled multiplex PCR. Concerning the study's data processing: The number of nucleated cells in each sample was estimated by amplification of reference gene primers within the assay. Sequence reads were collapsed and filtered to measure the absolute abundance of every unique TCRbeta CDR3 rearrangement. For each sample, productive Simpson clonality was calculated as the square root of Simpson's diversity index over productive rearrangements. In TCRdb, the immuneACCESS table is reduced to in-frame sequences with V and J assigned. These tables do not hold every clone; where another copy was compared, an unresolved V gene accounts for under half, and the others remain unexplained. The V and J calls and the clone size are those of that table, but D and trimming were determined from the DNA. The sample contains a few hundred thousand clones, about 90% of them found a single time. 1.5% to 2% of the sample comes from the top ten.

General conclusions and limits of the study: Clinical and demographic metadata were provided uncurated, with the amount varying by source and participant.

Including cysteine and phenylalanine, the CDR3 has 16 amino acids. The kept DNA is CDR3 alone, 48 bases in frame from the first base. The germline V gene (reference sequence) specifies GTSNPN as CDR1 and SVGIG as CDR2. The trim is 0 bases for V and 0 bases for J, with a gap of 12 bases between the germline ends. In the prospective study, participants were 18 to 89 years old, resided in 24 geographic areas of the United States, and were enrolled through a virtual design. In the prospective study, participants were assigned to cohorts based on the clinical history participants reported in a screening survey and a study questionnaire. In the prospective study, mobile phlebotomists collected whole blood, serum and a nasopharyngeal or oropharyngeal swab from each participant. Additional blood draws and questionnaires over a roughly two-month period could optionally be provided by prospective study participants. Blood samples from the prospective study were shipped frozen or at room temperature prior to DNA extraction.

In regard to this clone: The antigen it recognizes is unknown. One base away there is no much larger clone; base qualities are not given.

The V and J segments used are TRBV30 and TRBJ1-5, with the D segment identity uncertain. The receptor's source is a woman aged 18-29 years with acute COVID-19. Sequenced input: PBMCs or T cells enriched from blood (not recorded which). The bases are TGTGCCTGGAGTGTTGGAGGAGGGTATAGCAATCAGCCCCAGCATTTT. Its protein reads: CAWSVGGGYSNQPQHF.